This T cell receptor (beta chain) originates from a study of blood T cells in healthy people across ages. Study details: About one barcoded beta molecule per two T cells came from capture by template switching.

Remarks on this clonotype: What it binds is unknown.

Study-wide findings and caveats: A strong correlation was seen between TCR beta diversity and naive T cell percentage. As age increased, TCR beta diversity per million T cells fell in a roughly linear fashion. Changes seen in expanded clonotypes were possibly confounded by donor CMV status left unknown.

In germline, CDR1 is LGHNA, CDR2 YNFKEQ. The length of the CDR3 is 16 residues. The ends were cut back, 0 bases at V and 0 bases at J, with 6 bases in the middle. The authors ran a second PCR of 7 to 11 cycles using a sample-barcoded 5' primer and a J-beta primer mix. TCRdb processed the 5' RACE reads anew with MiXCR; each CDR3 protein has one entry. The table records more than 1.4 million distinct CDR3 sequences, about 40% of them present only once. The rearrangement links TRBV4-2 to TRBJ2-6; D gene unclear. The sample taken for sequencing was blood. The receptor was derived from a woman between 18 and 29 years old in good health. CDR3 loop: CASSQDMSSGANVLTF. The CDR3 bases are TGTGCCAGCAGCCAAGACATGAGCTCTGGGGCCAACGTCCTGACTTTC.